This TCR beta chain was captured in a study of blood T cell repertoires in COVID-19. As for the study in general: In each case, the material was cDNA or gDNA derived from T cells, B-cell-depleted T cells, or PBMCs.

This clone was detected once. V shed 5 bases, J shed 1 base, and the junction held 7 bases outside the gene matches. CDR1 SEHNR and CDR2 FQNEAQ come from the germline V gene (reference sequence). The CDR3 extends over 15 amino acids. Clones were sequenced by immunoSEQ multiplex PCR, and TCRdb holds only the in-frame ones, with some missing. The profile shows a few hundred thousand clones, roughly 89% of them singletons. What was sequenced was PBMCs or T cells enriched from blood (not recorded which). The chain carries TRBV7-9 and TRBJ1-1, with TRBD1 matching 7 bases. The receptor's source is a woman aged 40-49 years who had recovered from COVID-19. In DNA, the CDR3 is TGTGCCAGCAGCCCGTGGACAGGCGGGAACACTGAAGCTTTCTTT. This codes for CASSPWTGGNTEAFF.